The clone carrying this T cell receptor (beta chain) has at least ten counts. No antigen is known for it. The sample carries other DNA sequences with the same CDR3. This entry belongs to a study of CD8+ T cells in alopecia areata. Study-level information: Twice daily, treated patients received 5 to 10 mg of oral tofacitinib.

TCR sequencing used cDNA made by reverse transcription of extracted RNA. Some clones are missing from TCRdb's copy, which holds only in-frame ones; the method was immunoSEQ multiplex PCR. This table holds 150,000 to 200,000 clones, just under 60% found once. The CDR3 runs to 13 residues. V trimming: 6 bases; J trimming: 4 bases; junction bases outside the gene matches: 0. CDR1 is SNHLY, CDR2 FYNNEI, per germline. Findings and limits, study-wide: Clonality in lesional scalp, especially alopecia totalis/universalis, exceeded that of normal scalp.

Lesional scalp punch biopsies and peripheral blood were collected from alopecia areata patients. This receptor was identified in a human donor with alopecia areata. This specimen consisted of CD4+ T cells sorted from blood, obtained at week 0. This chain connects TRBV2 to TRBJ2-2; 9 nucleotides agree with TRBD1. CDR3 nucleotides: TGTGCCAGCAGGGGACAGGGCACCGGGGAGCTGTTTTTT. Its translation: CASRGQGTGELFF.